This is a list of T cell receptor beta chains from one sample in a study of blood T cells in healthy people across ages. TCRdb fed the 5' RACE reads into MiXCR, producing one record per CDR3 protein. Counted here are 630,000 or so distinct CDR3 sequences, about 30% occurring once; the ten biggest clones make up just over 15%. Material for sequencing was blood. The receptors stem from a woman of 80 years or more in good health. The CDR3 runs from the conserved cysteine through the conserved F or W. D genes are given only for firm matches. The size entry is marked missing in some rows and otherwise reads once, few, many or a size class.

j_gene,v_gene,d_gene,abundance,CDR3aa,CDR3nt
TRBJ2-2,TRBV9,-,-,CASSVATAAGELFF,TGTGCCAGCAGCGTAGCTACAGCGGCTGGGGAGCTGTTTTTT
TRBJ2-6,TRBV6-6,TRBD2,many,CASSRGRGAGANVLTF,TGTGCCAGCAGCCGAGGACGGGGGGCTGGGGCCAACGTCCTGACTTTC
TRBJ2-3,TRBV20-1,-,many,CSATRGDWITDTQYF,TGCAGTGCCACCAGGGGGGACTGGATTACAGATACGCAGTATTTT
TRBJ2-3,TRBV20-1,-,many,CSASGGGDTQYF,TGCAGTGCTAGCGGGGGTGGGGATACGCAGTATTTT
TRBJ1-6,TRBV2,-,-,CASSGLGTNSPLHF,TGTGCCAGCAGTGGTTTGGGTACCAATTCACCCCTCCACTTT
TRBJ1-4,TRBV18,-,-,CASSHSATNEKLFF,TGTGCCAGCTCACACAGTGCAACTAATGAAAAACTGTTTTTT
TRBJ2-2,TRBV27,-,-,CASSLLGGSNTGELLF,TGTGCCAGCAGTCTACTAGGGGGGTCGAACACCGGGGAGCTGTTGTTT
TRBJ2-1,TRBV5-1,TRBD2,once,CASSLGGTSGGAAYNEQFF,TGCGCCAGCAGCTTGGGGGGGACTAGCGGGGGGGCGGCCTACAATGAGCAGTTCTTC
TRBJ2-1,TRBV7-6,TRBD1,many,CASSWDRVNNEQFF,TGTGCCAGCAGCTGGGACAGGGTAAACAATGAGCAGTTCTTC
TRBJ1-2,TRBV20-1,-,-,CSARDQAGASYGYTF,TGCAGTGCTAGAGATCAGGCAGGAGCGTCCTATGGCTACACCTTC
TRBJ2-1,TRBV15,-,-,CATSSSPRGDEQFF,TGTGCCACCAGCAGTTCCCCTAGGGGGGATGAGCAGTTCTTC
TRBJ1-2,TRBV6-1,-,many,CASKTAPGHGYTF,TGTGCCAGCAAAACCGCCCCGGGACATGGCTACACCTTC
TRBJ1-2,TRBV4-2,-,-,CASSQEQYRAPRTYGYTF,TGTGCCAGCAGCCAAGAACAGTACCGGGCTCCTCGTACCTATGGCTACACCTTC
TRBJ1-2,TRBV7-2,-,-,CASSLVGGPNGYTF,TGTGCCAGCAGCTTAGTCGGGGGGCCAAATGGCTACACCTTC
TRBJ2-3,TRBV10-3,-,-,CATSESGTDSTDTQYF,TGTGCCACCAGTGAGTCTGGGACGGATAGCACAGATACGCAGTATTTT
TRBJ2-1,TRBV18,-,-,CACSPRLYTEQFF,TGTGCCTGCTCACCACGGCTCTACACTGAGCAGTTCTTC
TRBJ1-1,TRBV7-9,-,-,CASSLTTGNTEAFF,TGTGCCAGCAGCTTAACAACAGGGAACACTGAAGCTTTCTTT
TRBJ2-5,TRBV5-1,TRBD1,many,CASSLGQGGPETQYF,TGCGCCAGCAGCCTAGGACAAGGGGGCCCGGAGACCCAGTACTTC
TRBJ2-7,TRBV4-2,TRBD1,many,CASSPGQGNYEQYF,TGTGCCAGCAGCCCAGGACAGGGGAACTACGAGCAGTACTTC
TRBJ2-1,TRBV7-2,-,many,CASSIRDVKFF,TGTGCCAGCAGCATCCGGGACGTGAAGTTCTTC
TRBJ2-7,TRBV5-1,TRBD1,-,CASSWGGQGHEQYF,TGCGCCAGCAGCTGGGGGGGACAGGGCCACGAGCAGTACTTC
TRBJ2-1,TRBV3-1,-,many,CASSRDSLGNEQFF,TGTGCCAGCAGCCGGGACTCCCTCGGCAATGAGCAGTTCTTC
TRBJ1-5,TRBV4-2,-,-,CASSQETGLNQPQHF,TGTGCCAGCAGCCAGGAGACAGGACTAAATCAGCCCCAGCATTTT
TRBJ2-1,TRBV4-3,-,few,CASSQANRANEQFF,TGCGCCAGCAGCCAAGCGAACAGGGCCAATGAGCAGTTCTTC